Listed below are T cell receptor beta chains from one sample, sequenced in a study of response to subunit inactivated influenza vaccine. TCRdb recomputed calls from the RT-PCR reads with MiXCR, one row per CDR3 protein. The table lists 500,000 to 700,000 distinct CDR3 sequences, under 25% of them singletons. These same records also appear under a second study, on T cells expressing NK-cell markers.

This sample comprised CD4+ T cells sorted from PBMCs, obtained 12 days after vaccination. These receptor sequences come from a middle-aged man who received an inactivated influenza vaccine. The CDR3 runs from the conserved cysteine through the conserved F or W. A D gene is named only where the DNA matches it firmly. For some rows the clone size is stated as once, few or many, or as a class when expanded; others skip it.

d_call,j_call,clone_size,v_call,cdr3_aa,cdr3_nt
TRBD1,TRBJ2-7,few,TRBV4-1,CASSLGQGPSPYEQYF,TGCGCCAGCAGCCTTGGACAGGGTCCTTCCCCCTACGAGCAGTACTTC
NA,TRBJ2-3,NA,TRBV24-1,CATSDPLGQGDTQYF,TGTGCCACCAGTGATCCACTAGGGCAAGGAGATACGCAGTATTTT
TRBD2,TRBJ2-5,few,TRBV9,CASSVASGGLVETQYF,TGTGCCAGCAGCGTAGCTAGCGGGGGCTTGGTTGAGACCCAGTACTTC
NA,TRBJ2-7,few,TRBV7-2,CASSRNRGNYEQYF,TGTGCCAGCAGCCGAAACCGGGGTAACTACGAGCAGTACTTC
NA,TRBJ2-7,few,TRBV7-9,CASSPTPMEGSYEQYF,TGTGCCAGCAGCCCTACCCCCATGGAGGGCTCCTACGAGCAGTACTTC
TRBD1,TRBJ1-1,NA,TRBV4-1,CASSQPNRGNTEAFF,TGCGCCAGCAGCCAACCCAACAGGGGTAACACTGAAGCTTTCTTT
NA,TRBJ2-5,NA,TRBV10-3,CAIRGGGETQYF,TGTGCCATCCGCGGGGGCGGAGAGACCCAGTACTTC
NA,TRBJ2-5,many,TRBV12-3/TRBV12-4,CASRRAQETQYF,TGTGCCAGCAGACGGGCCCAAGAGACCCAGTACTTC
NA,TRBJ1-1,few,TRBV29-1,CSVEDRADTEAFF,TGCAGCGTTGAAGACAGGGCGGACACTGAAGCTTTCTTT
NA,TRBJ1-2,few,TRBV12-3/TRBV12-4,CASSSLEVGGSFGYTF,TGTGCCAGCAGTTCGTTAGAAGTAGGTGGCAGTTTTGGCTACACCTTC
NA,TRBJ1-2,NA,TRBV29-1,CSVVGGYGYTF,TGCAGCGTTGTGGGGGGCTATGGCTACACCTTC
NA,TRBJ2-7,NA,TRBV7-8,CASSLAITGIPYEQYF,TGTGCCAGCAGCTTAGCGATTACAGGGATCCCCTACGAGCAGTACTTC
TRBD1,TRBJ2-5,few,TRBV9,CASSVGTGQETQYF,TGTGCCAGCAGCGTAGGGACAGGACAGGAGACCCAGTACTTC
NA,TRBJ1-1,NA,TRBV10-1,CASSESEGQLMNTEAFF,TGCGCCAGCAGTGAGTCTGAAGGACAGCTTATGAACACTGAAGCTTTCTTT
TRBD1,TRBJ2-5,few,TRBV29-1,CSVDGDRGYQETQYF,TGCAGCGTTGATGGCGACAGGGGGTACCAAGAGACCCAGTACTTC
NA,TRBJ2-1,NA,TRBV5-1,CASSEGDYNEQFF,TGCGCCAGCAGCGAGGGGGACTACAATGAGCAGTTCTTC